The present TCR beta chain was sequenced within a study of T cells in Graves' hyperthyroidism and ophthalmopathy. Regarding the study as a whole: Onset of ophthalmopathy came a median roughly 6.4 months after the model predicted it.

There were TCR beta CDR3 regions amplified from RNA transcripts. The primer set for the first-round RT-PCR of the TCR CDR3 was HTBI. From the multiplex PCR reads, TCRdb called clonotypes with MiXCR, one entry per CDR3 protein. The sample shows about 640,000 distinct CDR3 sequences, about a fifth of them seen only once. Trimming pared 7 bases from V and 10 bases from J, leaving 14 bases between. Germline lookup yields CDR1 SNHLY and CDR2 FYNNEI. This CDR3 is 12 amino acids long. Only a few counts were recorded for this clonotype. The antigen remains undetermined. The specimen sequenced was blood. The sequence was collected from a man aged 25-45 years with Graves' ophthalmopathy. The chain combines TRBV2 with TRBJ2-1; unclear D gene. CDR3: CASILLDSEQFF. CDR3 sequence (DNA): TGTGCCAGCATTCTCCTAGATTCGGAGCAGTTCTTC. Supplemented by reference TRBV2 and TRBJ2-1, the full variable domain reads EPEVTQTPSHQVTQMGQEVILRCVPISNHLYFYWYRQILGQKVEFLVSFYNNEISEKSEIFDDQFSVERPDGSNFTLKIRSTKLEDSAMYFCASILLDSEQFFGPGTRLTVL.